The 17 T cell receptor beta chains reported below all come from one sample, sequenced in a study of blood T cell repertoires in COVID-19. The repertoire was sequenced with immunoSEQ multiplex PCR; TCRdb's copy has only in-frame clones and lacks some. The sample lists 350,000 to 450,000 clones, roughly 87% occurring once. The material sequenced was PBMCs or T cells enriched from blood (not recorded which). The receptors here all came from a woman aged 50 to 60 who had recovered from COVID-19.

This clone was seen once. This chain joins TRBV6-1 and TRBJ1-5; D gene unclear. The CDR3 runs 14 residues. Trimming shortened V by 2 bases and J by 0 bases, and 5 bases separated the two germline ends. From germline, CDR1 is MNHNS and CDR2 SASEGT. The CDR3 sequence: CASSESISNQPQHF. In DNA form, the CDR3 reads TGTGCCAGCAGTGAATCCATTAGCAATCAGCCCCAGCATTTT.

The chain links TRBV27 to TRBJ1-2; 8 bases match TRBD1. J lost 8 bases, V lost 2 bases, and 4 bases had no gene match. This CDR3 spans 13 amino acids. Germline V lookup: CDR1 MNHEY, CDR2 SMNVEV (reference sequence). The CDR3 DNA sequence: TGTGCCAGCAGTTTACAGGGGGCGCCGGGCTACACCTTC. Translating gives CASSLQGAPGYTF.

The chain joins TRBV5-4 to TRBJ1-1, with D possibly matching TRBD1 (6 bases). The germline CDR1 and CDR2 sequences are SGHNT and YYREEE (reference sequence). Between the trimmed V and J ends, which lost 0 bases and 13 bases, there was a span of 19 bases. The CDR3 contains 14 residues. The CDR3 loop reads CASSLDRATGKLFF. CDR3 nucleotide sequence: TGTGCCAGCAGCTTGGACAGGGCGACGGGTAAACTTTTCTTT.

This rearrangement joins TRBV5-1 to TRBJ1-3; no clear D. The V gene's germline CDR1 is SGHRS and CDR2 YFSETQ. This CDR3 contains 14 residues. The V end was cut by 0 bases, the J end by 2 bases, with 6 bases between. DNA for the CDR3: TGCGCCAGCAGCTTGGACAGTACTGGAAACACCATATATTTT. It is translated as CASSLDSTGNTIYF.

V usage is TRBV15 and J usage is TRBJ1-2; no firm D call. V shed 2 bases and J shed 11 bases, with 15 bases lying between them. This CDR3 is 13 amino acids long. Germline-derived CDR1 and CDR2 are LNHNV and YYDKDF (reference sequence). The chain's CDR3 is CATSRSGGLSYTF. The CDR3 DNA follows: TGTGCCACCAGCAGATCCGGAGGGCTCAGTTACACCTTC.

The V and J genes are TRBV18 and TRBJ2-3; 10 nucleotides line up with TRBD2. Germline trimming cut 3 bases from V and 1 base from J; bases unmatched to any gene: 4. The germline V gene has CDR1 KGHSH and CDR2 LQKENI. The CDR3 consists of 16 residues. CDR3 bases: TGTGCCAGCTCACCTCAAGCGGGAGGGGGCACAGATACGCAGTATTTT. Protein sequence: CASSPQAGGGTDTQYF.

The J gene is TRBJ1-1, the V gene TRBV19; a weak D match, TRBD1 (5 bases). CDR1 and CDR2 from the germline V gene are LNHDA and SQIVND (reference sequence). The ends were cut back, 3 bases at V and 6 bases at J, with 17 bases in the middle. This CDR3 has 15 amino acids. CDR3 sequence: CASSIWGGVDPEAFF. DNA of the CDR3: TGTGCCAGTAGTATTTGGGGAGGGGTCGACCCTGAAGCTTTCTTT.

This clone was seen a few times. The gene calls are TRBV28 and TRBJ1-1; possible D gene TRBD1, 5 bases. This CDR3 contains 12 residues. The germline gives CDR1 MDHEN, CDR2 SYDVKM. The CDR3 DNA follows: TGTGCTGCTGGGTCAGGGCTCACTGAAGCTTTCTTT. It specifies CAAGSGLTEAFF.

The chain is built from TRBV11-3 and TRBJ2-3; a possible D gene is TRBD1 (6 bases). CDR1 is SGHNT, CDR2 YENEEA, per germline. The length of the CDR3 is 15 residues. V was shortened by 5 bases and J by 2 bases, with 14 bases between the two germline ends. CDR3 nucleotides: TGTGCCAGCAGCATACGGGCAGGGGTCACAGATACGCAGTATTTT. This gives the protein CASSIRAGVTDTQYF.

V usage is TRBV19 and J usage is TRBJ1-3; weak D call: TRBD1 (6 bases). The CDR3 runs to 15 residues. Germline CDR1 is LNHDA and CDR2 is SQIVND (reference sequence). V shed 6 bases and J shed 4 bases, with 16 bases lying between them. The CDR3 loop reads CASRDSFSTGNTIYF. The CDR3 DNA reads TGTGCCAGTAGGGACAGCTTTTCCACGGGAAACACCATATATTTT.

CDR3: CASSFTGDNEQFF. In DNA form, the CDR3 reads TGTGCCAGCAGCTTTACAGGGGACAATGAGCAGTTCTTC. V usage is TRBV7-8 and J usage is TRBJ2-1, with 7 bases fitting TRBD1. Germline V gene data show CDR1 as SGHVS and CDR2 as FQNEAQ. This CDR3 region has 13 residues. J gave up 5 bases and V 3 bases, and 1 base lay outside the gene matches.

V usage is TRBV5-6 and J usage is TRBJ2-7; 9 positions match TRBD1. V lost 4 bases and J lost 0; bases outside the gene matches: 11. Germline CDR1 SGHDT, CDR2 YYEEEE. The CDR3 runs 17 residues. This chain's CDR3 is CASSRHPGTGSSYEQYF. CDR3 bases: TGTGCCAGCAGCCGCCACCCTGGGACAGGGAGCTCCTACGAGCAGTACTTC.

The V and J genes are TRBV2 and TRBJ1-1; 9 bases are a match to TRBD1. The trim removed 7 bases at V and 5 bases at J, leaving 14 bases unmatched. The CDR3 has 16 residues. Germline V gene data show CDR1 as SNHLY and CDR2 as FYNNEI. CDR3 coding DNA: TGTGCCAGCACCCGCCGCCGACAGGGGGATAGGACTGAAGCTTTCTTT. It encodes CASTRRRQGDRTEAFF.

This clone occurred a few times. This sample also contains other DNA sequences that code for the same CDR3. The CDR3 here is CASSLSSYEQYF. Written as DNA, the CDR3 is TGTGCCAGCAGCCTCAGCTCCTACGAGCAGTACTTC. The rearrangement links TRBV7-2 to TRBJ2-7; D gene unclear. Per germline, CDR1 SGHTA and CDR2 FQGNSA. Trimming cost V 5 bases and J 0 bases, with 5 bases left between them. The CDR3 has 12 amino acids.

The CDR3 sequence is CASSNRVESPLHF. CDR3 DNA sequence: TGTGCCAGCAGCAACAGGGTAGAATCACCCCTCCACTTT. V is TRBV5-5 and J is TRBJ1-6, with D maybe TRBD1 (6 bases). Germline V gene sequence: CDR1 SGHKS, CDR2 YYEKEE (reference sequence). CDR3 length: 13 residues. V lost 4 bases, J lost 10 bases, and 12 bases lay in between.

This sequence joins TRBV7-9 and TRBJ1-2; D might be TRBD1 (5 bases). From germline, CDR1 is SEHNR and CDR2 FQNEAQ (reference sequence). The CDR3 totals 13 residues. Trimming shortened V by 8 bases and J by 6 bases, and 16 bases separated the two germline ends. The chain's CDR3 is CASQSGKNHGYTF. The CDR3 DNA reads as TGTGCCAGCCAATCAGGGAAGAACCATGGCTACACCTTC.

The chain uses TRBV29-1 and TRBJ1-2; 7 bases are a match to TRBD1. The germline V gene has CDR1 SQVTM and CDR2 ANQGSEA. CDR3 length: 15 amino acids. V lost 4 bases, J lost 6 bases, and 14 bases stayed unmatched. The CDR3 bases are TGCAGCGTTGGAGAATCAAACCGGGACAGCCATGGCTACACCTTC. Its translation: CSVGESNRDSHGYTF.